This passage covers 20 T cell receptor beta chains from one sample sequenced in a study of Ad26.COV2.S vaccination and SARS-CoV-2 variants. TCRdb keeps only in-frame clones here, not all; method: immunoSEQ multiplex PCR. The data show hundreds of thousands of clones, 83% seen once. Described treatment: roughly 19 received Ad26.COV2.S at low or high dose, single or two shots; a few received placebo; per-sample allocation not given. Sample collection was performed on day 63 after the first vaccine or placebo injection. Here the sequenced sample was peripheral blood, taken in a trial of Ad26.COV2.S vaccine versus placebo. The receptor set was obtained from a person aged 18-65 years who received the Ad26.COV2.S COVID-19 vaccine or a placebo.

The chain couples TRBV5-5 to TRBJ2-7; D uncertain. The CDR3 runs to 13 residues. CDR1 SGHKS and CDR2 YYEKEE come from the germline V gene (reference sequence). V lost 5 bases and J 7 bases, leaving 16 bases between the germline ends. CDR3 region: CASRSGQRWEQYF. CDR3 sequence (DNA): TGTGCCAGCAGGTCGGGCCAAAGGTGGGAGCAGTACTTC.

With regard to this clone: Additional DNA sequences in this sample encode the identical CDR3. This chain uses TRBV14 with TRBJ2-5; 8 bases line up with TRBD1. Germline lookup yields CDR1 SGHDN and CDR2 FVKESK. Unmatched junction bases numbered 4, after V lost 5 bases and J lost 2 bases. The CDR3 contains 14 residues. The CDR3 loop reads CASSRNRGQETQYF. CDR3 nucleotide sequence: TGTGCCAGCAGCAGGAACAGGGGGCAAGAGACCCAGTACTTC.

This rearrangement joins TRBV11-2 to TRBJ2-7; 9 bases agree with TRBD1. The CDR3 has 15 residues. V lost 5 bases and J lost 7; bases outside the gene matches: 12. CDR1 and CDR2 from the germline V gene are SGHAT and FQNNGV. The CDR3, as DNA: TGTGCCAGCAGCCAAAGACGAGACAGGGGGGGAGAGCAGTACTTC. Translation gives CASSQRRDRGGEQYF.

There are a few counts of this clone. This same CDR3 is encoded by further DNA sequences in the sample. V gene TRBV29-1 combines with J gene TRBJ1-2, with D possibly being TRBD1 (5 bases). CDR1 SQVTM and CDR2 ANQGSEA come from the germline V gene. The germline V and J ends were trimmed by 6 bases and 2 bases, with 10 bases remaining between them. This CDR3 has 12 amino acids. CDR3 loop: CSVGTGNYGYTF. The CDR3 DNA reads as TGCAGCGTGGGGACGGGGAACTATGGCTACACCTTC.

This chain links TRBV6-5 with TRBJ1-1, with TRBD1 matching 11 bases. Germline values: CDR1 MNHEY, CDR2 SVGAGI. With V trimmed by 6 bases and J by 5 bases, 8 bases remained unmatched. The CDR3 contains 15 residues. The CDR3 reads CASRRTGGRGTEAFF. DNA of the CDR3: TGTGCCAGCAGACGGACAGGGGGCCGGGGGACTGAAGCTTTCTTT.

The V call is TRBV4-3, the J call TRBJ1-1; maybe TRBD1 (5 bases). Trimming removed 1 base from V and 11 bases from J, with 17 bases in between. From germline, CDR1 is LGHNA and CDR2 YSLEER. This CDR3 region has 14 residues. CDR3 nucleotide sequence: TGCGCCAGCAGCCAAGGATATCCCACAGGACGCGCTTTCTTT. Its translation: CASSQGYPTGRAFF.

The V and J genes are TRBV2 and TRBJ1-1; 11 bases are a match to TRBD1. V lost 8 bases and J lost 2; bases outside the gene matches: 1. The V gene's germline CDR1 is SNHLY and CDR2 FYNNEI. The CDR3 length is 13 residues. The CDR3 loop is CASGQGANTEAFF. CDR3 DNA: TGTGCCAGCGGACAGGGGGCCAACACTGAAGCTTTCTTT.

The chain carries TRBV10-2 and TRBJ2-2, with D unclear. Germline V gene lookup returns CDR1 WSHSY and CDR2 SAAADI. The V end lost 4 bases, the J end lost 1 base, and 4 bases lay between the germline ends. The CDR3 runs to 13 residues. The CDR3 loop is CASSALNTGELFF. In DNA form, the CDR3 reads TGCGCCAGCAGTGCTTTGAACACCGGGGAGCTGTTTTTT.

The chain is built from TRBV7-3 and TRBJ2-1; no definite D call. Deletions cut 0 bases from V and 3 bases from J, with 3 bases between. This CDR3 has 13 amino acids. CDR1 and CDR2 (germline): SGHTA, FQGTGA. The CDR3 spells CASSLTRYNEQFF. The CDR3 DNA reads TGTGCCAGCAGCTTAACGCGCTACAATGAGCAGTTCTTC.

The rearrangement joins TRBV18 to TRBJ1-1; TRBD1 agrees at 10 bases. Germline values: CDR1 KGHSH, CDR2 LQKENI. CDR3 length equals 13 residues. V lost 5 bases to trimming and J lost 6 bases; unmatched junction nucleotides: 3. CDR3 DNA: TGTGCCAGCTCAAAAGGACAGGGGGCTGAAGCTTTCTTT. It is translated as CASSKGQGAEAFF. The full variable domain, its missing parts supplied by reference TRBV18 and TRBJ1-1, is NAGVMQNPRHLVRRRGQEARLRCSPMKGHSHVYWYRQLPEEGLKFMVYLQKENIIDESGMPKERFSAEFPKEGPSILRIQQVVRGDSAAYFCASSKGQGAEAFFGQGTRLTVV.

Turning to this clone: Other DNA sequences from this sample encode an identical CDR3 as well. This rearrangement joins TRBV19 to TRBJ1-2; 8 nucleotides match TRBD1. The germline V gene encodes CDR1 LNHDA and CDR2 SQIVND (reference sequence). J gave up 5 bases and V 6 bases, and 5 bases lay outside the gene matches. The CDR3 sequence is 13 residues long. For the CDR3, the DNA is TGTGCCAGTAGCCCGACAGGGGCGTATGGCTACACCTTC. Its translation is CASSPTGAYGYTF.

The CDR3 region has the DNA TGTGCCAGCAGCTTGGGGTTTGGGTGGGACACTGAAGCTTTCTTT. Translating gives CASSLGFGWDTEAFF. This chain connects TRBV13 to TRBJ1-1; no reliable D call. Germline CDR1 is PRHDT and CDR2 is FYEKMQ (reference sequence). This CDR3 comprises 15 residues. Trimming stripped 3 bases from V and 3 bases from J, with 14 bases between.

This clone was counted once. The chain recombines TRBV19 with TRBJ1-5; no reliable D call. The CDR3 contains 12 residues. The germline V and J ends were trimmed by 1 base and 15 bases, with 13 bases remaining between them. Germline CDR1 is LNHDA and CDR2 is SQIVND (reference sequence). The CDR3 sequence: CASSIANGPPHF. The CDR3 coding sequence is TGTGCCAGTAGTATAGCGAACGGCCCACCGCATTTT.

The CDR3 here is CASSLSSPYNEQFF. The CDR3 bases are TGTGCCAGCAGCTTGAGCAGCCCCTACAATGAGCAGTTCTTC. The chain combines TRBV7-9 with TRBJ2-1; no firm D call. The germline gives CDR1 SEHNR, CDR2 FQNEAQ (reference sequence). The CDR3 runs to 14 residues. Trimming took 3 bases from V and 2 from J, leaving 8 bases between them. The variable domain in full, with the rest retrieved from reference TRBV7-9 and TRBJ2-1, is DTGVSQNPRHKITKRGQNVTFRCDPISEHNRLYWYRQTLGQGPEFLTYFQNEAQLEKSRLLSDRFSAERPKGSFSTLEIQRTEQGDSAMYLCASSLSSPYNEQFFGPGTRLTVL.

V gene TRBV6-5 combines with J gene TRBJ2-3; perhaps TRBD2 as D (6 bases). The germline V and J ends were trimmed by 5 bases and 7 bases, with 19 bases remaining between them. This CDR3 is built from 15 residues. Germline CDR1 reads MNHEY; CDR2 reads SVGAGI. This chain's CDR3 is CASSTTGRGRYTQYF. The CDR3 DNA follows: TGTGCCAGCAGTACCACCGGGCGGGGAAGGTATACGCAGTATTTT.

The V call is TRBV2, the J call TRBJ2-7; D not resolved. Trimming stripped 8 bases from V and 2 bases from J, with 13 bases between. This CDR3 comprises 13 residues. Germline-derived CDR1 and CDR2 are SNHLY and FYNNEI. The CDR3 is CASVRKTTYEQYF. The CDR3 nucleotides read TGTGCCAGCGTGAGGAAAACTACCTACGAGCAGTACTTC.

CDR3 DNA sequence: TGTGCCAGCAGTTGGGCGGGAGCCTATGGCTACACCTTC. This codes for CASSWAGAYGYTF. V and J are TRBV12-3 or TRBV12-4 and TRBJ1-2, with D uncertain. The CDR3 is 13 residues long. The germline V and J ends were trimmed by 4 bases and 4 bases, with 10 bases remaining between them.

The J gene is TRBJ2-2, the V gene TRBV27; tentative D call: TRBD2 (8 bases). CDR3 size: 18 residues. The germline V gene encodes CDR1 MNHEY and CDR2 SMNVEV (reference sequence). With 2 bases removed from V and 4 bases from J, the gap between germline ends came to 20 bases. DNA of the CDR3: TGTGCCAGCAGTTTAAAAGGGGGCGGGAGGAGTGGCACCGGGGAGCTGTTTTTT. Protein sequence: CASSLKGGGRSGTGELFF.

The chain couples TRBV9 to TRBJ2-5, with 10 bases matching TRBD2. The germline V gene has CDR1 SGDLS and CDR2 YYNGEE. The CDR3 is 15 amino acids. J was trimmed by 5 bases and V by 0 bases; bases with no gene match: 4. The CDR3 here is CASSVASGGGETQYF. For the CDR3, the DNA is TGTGCCAGCAGCGTAGCTAGCGGGGGAGGGGAGACCCAGTACTTC.

This chain uses TRBV7-3 with TRBJ2-3; D not certain. V dropped 1 base and J dropped 4 bases, with 12 bases sitting between them. Germline V gene data show CDR1 as SGHTA and CDR2 as FQGTGA. The CDR3 sequence is 15 residues long. Here the CDR3 DNA reads TGTGCCAGCAGCTTAATCGGCAGAGGAGCAGATACGCAGTATTTT. This translates into CASSLIGRGADTQYF.